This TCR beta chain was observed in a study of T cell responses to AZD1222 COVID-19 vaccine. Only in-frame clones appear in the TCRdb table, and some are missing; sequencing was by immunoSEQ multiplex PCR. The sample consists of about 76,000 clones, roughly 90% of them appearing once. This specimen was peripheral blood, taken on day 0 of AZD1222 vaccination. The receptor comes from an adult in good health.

CDR3 DNA: TGTGCTAGTGGTTTGGTACCGGGGACAGGGGTCTCCCCCCTGAACACTGAAGCTTTCTTT. Translating it yields CASGLVPGTGVSPLNTEAFF. The genes are TRBV12-5 and TRBJ1-1, with 10 bases aligning to TRBD1. V trimming: 0 bases; J trimming: 0 bases; junction bases outside the gene matches: 13. Per germline, CDR1 LGHNT and CDR2 FRNRAP. CDR3 length equals 20 residues.